This TCR beta chain stems from a study of OX40 agonist ivuxolimab in advanced cancers. Background on the study: As their treatment, patients were administered ivuxolimab, an agonistic anti-OX40 (CD134) antibody. A mean age of roughly 60 years, range roughly 23 to 85, was recorded, and 70% to 85% were male.

The CDR3 contains 15 residues. CDR1 is MGHRA, CDR2 YSYEKL, per germline. Trimming left V 4 bases short and J 0 bases short, with 10 bases between. Produced via immunoSEQ multiplex PCR; TCRdb's table is partial and in-frame only. Of roughly 40,000 clones in the sample, 75% to 90% were seen once. Patients were ineligible given autoimmune disease history or systemic immunosuppression. The V call is TRBV4-1, the J call TRBJ1-5; D uncertain. The clonotype comes from an adult with an advanced solid tumor such as melanoma, head and neck, liver or kidney cancer. Material: CD4+ or CD8+ T cells sorted from blood, obtained in a trial of the OX40 agonist ivuxolimab. CDR3 sequence: CASSRSYDSNQPQHF. CDR3 DNA: TGCGCCAGCAGCCGGAGTTACGATAGCAATCAGCCCCAGCATTTT.